The sequence of this T cell receptor beta chain was determined in a study of OX40 agonist ivuxolimab in advanced cancers. About the research overall: The patients' treatment was ivuxolimab, an agonistic anti-OX40 (CD134) antibody. Patients treated during dose escalation were battling hepatocellular carcinoma, melanoma, renal cell or head and neck cancer. Study-level findings and limits: Expanded clones were, on average, more numerous in CD8+ T cells than in CD4+.

The length of the CDR3 is 17 residues. Germline V CDR1 and CDR2: SGHNT, YYREEE (reference sequence). The ends lost 2 bases at V and 4 bases at J; junction bases unmatched: 7. Some clones are missing from TCRdb's copy, which holds only in-frame ones; the method was immunoSEQ multiplex PCR. The table shows about 110,000 clones, with 85% to 95% occurring only once. A word on this clone: Its antigen is unknown.

Here the sequenced sample was CD4+ or CD8+ T cells sorted from blood, taken in a trial of the OX40 agonist ivuxolimab. J is TRBJ1-4 and V is TRBV5-4, with 11 bases identical to TRBD1. This clonotype was obtained from an adult with an advanced solid tumor such as melanoma, head and neck, liver or kidney cancer. The CDR3 DNA reads as TGTGCCAGCAGCTTAGGACCGGGACAGGGGGTTAATGAAAAACTGTTTTTT. This encodes CASSLGPGQGVNEKLFF.